The clone carrying this T cell receptor beta chain occurred many times. J lost 2 bases, V lost 6 bases, and 4 bases had no gene match. From germline, CDR1 is SNHLY and CDR2 FYNNEI. This CDR3 region has 14 residues. cDNA synthesis was performed by 5'RACE with 10-nucleotide random UMIs. Using its own MiXCR run on the 5' RACE reads, TCRdb lists one record per CDR3 protein. The table lists fewer than 65,000 distinct CDR3 sequences, roughly 4.4% of them singletons. The data are from a study of neurological immune-mediated disorders. V is TRBV2 and J is TRBJ1-2, with 9 bases that match TRBD1. This TCR derives from a man aged 50 to 60 with multiple sclerosis. Sequencing used PBMCs. CDR3 sequence: CASRGTGINYGYTF. As DNA, the CDR3 is TGTGCCAGCAGGGGGACAGGGATAAACTATGGCTACACCTTC.